This T cell receptor (beta chain) was sequenced for a study of T-cell memory formation after mild COVID-19. MiXCR, applied by TCRdb to the 5' RACE reads, yields one record per CDR3 protein. The sample lists about 250,000 distinct CDR3 sequences, 15% to 17% occurring once. Study conclusions and caveats: Cross-reactive memory appears to have joined, as suggested by some responding clones showing up in pre-infection memory. While clones contracting from day 15 to 85 were balanced between CD4 and CD8, later expanders leaned CD4+.

This clonotype was recorded a few times. The antigen remains unidentified. Germline loops: CDR1 DFQATT, CDR2 SNEGSKA (reference sequence). Deletions cut 6 bases from V and 5 bases from J, with 18 bases between. The CDR3 consists of 14 residues. The receptor was isolated from an adult woman who had mild COVID-19 (a few samples of this study predate the infection). Cell type and time point are not known. The V call is TRBV20-1, the J call TRBJ2-3; TRBD1 is a possible D gene (5 bases). Input material: PBMCs or a T cell subset sorted from them (not recorded which). CDR3 sequence reads: CSARTPTQGDTQYF. CDR3 nucleotide sequence: TGCAGTGCCAGGACCCCCACCCAGGGAGATACGCAGTATTTT.